A single sample gave rise to the 16 T cell receptor beta chains below, sequenced in a study of blood T cell repertoires in COVID-19. Only in-frame clones appear in the TCRdb table, and some are missing; sequencing was by immunoSEQ multiplex PCR. Among around 100,000 clones listed, roughly 85% were seen once. Material for sequencing was peripheral blood. The origin of the receptors is a human donor in a cohort sampled during active COVID-19.

The chain carries TRBV3-1 (or the pseudogene TRBV3-2) and TRBJ1-3; D is possibly TRBD1 (5 bases). Deletions cut 7 bases from V and 5 bases from J, with 9 bases between. The CDR3 is made up of 12 amino acids. Germline values: CDR1 LGHDT, CDR2 YNNKEL (reference sequence). The CDR3 loop reads CASTLDRNTIYF. CDR3 DNA: TGTGCCAGCACCCTGGACAGAAACACCATATATTTT.

This clone was seen just once. The genes are TRBV19 and TRBJ2-6; no definite D call. Looked up from germline, CDR1 is LNHDA and CDR2 is SQIVND (reference sequence). V lost 5 bases, J lost 0 bases, and 5 bases lay in between. The CDR3 has 14 residues. CDR3 sequence (DNA): TGTGCCAGTAGTGAGTTCTCTGGGGCCAACGTCCTGACTTTC. Encoded protein: CASSEFSGANVLTF.

The V gene is TRBV10-3, the J gene TRBJ2-5; D unclear. The CDR3 is 14 amino acids. V lost 2 bases and J 4 bases, leaving 11 bases between the germline ends. Germline V gene lookup returns CDR1 ENHRY and CDR2 SYGVKD. CDR3 sequence (DNA): TGTGCCATCAGTGAGGCGGAGATGGGAGAGACCCAGTACTTC. It encodes CAISEAEMGETQYF.

The gene calls are TRBV20-1 and TRBJ2-3; the D is unclear. This CDR3 has 11 residues. With 5 bases removed from V and 4 bases from J, the gap between germline ends came to 7 bases. Germline-derived CDR1 and CDR2 are DFQATT and SNEGSKA (reference sequence). CDR3 residues: CSAEIADTQYF. CDR3 sequence (DNA): TGCAGTGCTGAAATAGCAGATACGCAGTATTTT.

The chain has TRBV28 and TRBJ2-3, with 9 bases aligning to TRBD1. V was clipped by 6 bases and J by 8 bases; unmatched bases: 6. This CDR3 region has 13 residues. Looked up from germline, CDR1 is MDHEN and CDR2 is SYDVKM. CDR3 bases: TGTGCCAGCAGCCTGGGACAGGGAGGTACGCAGTATTTT. Translating gives CASSLGQGGTQYF.

The chain joins TRBV9 to TRBJ2-6; 10 bases match TRBD1. The trim removed 4 bases at V and 0 bases at J, leaving 10 bases unmatched. The CDR3 has 19 amino acids. Germline V gene lookup returns CDR1 SGDLS and CDR2 YYNGEE. CDR3 bases: TGTGCCAGCAGCACTCGGACAGGGGGGGTTCCCTCTGGGGCCAACGTCCTGACTTTC. Protein: CASSTRTGGVPSGANVLTF.

This chain joins TRBV28 and TRBJ1-5, with D perhaps TRBD1 (6 bases). CDR3 length equals 16 residues. The germline V and J ends were trimmed by 2 bases and 3 bases, with 14 bases remaining between them. The germline gives CDR1 MDHEN, CDR2 SYDVKM. This chain's CDR3 is CASSLGSTGINQPQHF. The DNA for the CDR3 is TGTGCCAGCAGTTTAGGAAGTACAGGGATCAATCAGCCCCAGCATTTT.

The chain has TRBV24-1 and TRBJ2-1, with D perhaps matching TRBD1 (6 bases). CDR1 is KGHDR and CDR2 is SFDVKD in the germline V gene. The CDR3 covers 13 residues. Trimming took 2 bases from V and 8 from J, leaving 9 bases between them. CDR3 DNA sequence: TGTGCCACCAGTGATTACAGGGACGATGAGCAGTTCTTC. As protein: CATSDYRDDEQFF.

This chain connects TRBV6-2 or TRBV6-3 to TRBJ2-7, with 10 nucleotides matching TRBD2. V dropped 6 bases and J dropped 4; count of bases not matched to a gene: 6. Germline CDR1 MNHEY, CDR2 SVGEGT. This CDR3 is built from 14 residues. CDR3: CASSRDSGGYEQYF. The CDR3 DNA follows: TGTGCCAGCAGCCGCGATAGCGGGGGGTACGAGCAGTACTTC.

This chain connects TRBV6-5 to TRBJ1-5; no reliable D call. Trimming took 7 bases from V and 0 from J, leaving 10 bases between them. Germline V lookup: CDR1 MNHEY, CDR2 SVGAGI. The CDR3 runs 14 residues. CDR3 in DNA: TGTGCCAGCAAAAAGAGTAATAGCAATCAGCCCCAGCATTTT. Translation gives CASKKSNSNQPQHF.

This chain links TRBV27 with TRBJ2-3, with D possibly matching TRBD1 (6 bases). The CDR3 covers 15 residues. V lost 8 bases, J lost 8 bases, and 23 bases lay in between. Germline V gene data show CDR1 as MNHEY and CDR2 as SMNVEV (reference sequence). In nucleotides, the CDR3 is TGTGCCAGCGGAGTACAGGGAAGAGGACCTTTTACGCAGTATTTT. Translating it yields CASGVQGRGPFTQYF.

There are a few counts of this clone. The chain joins TRBV2 to TRBJ2-4; D gene ambiguous. With 3 bases removed from V and 3 bases from J, the gap between germline ends came to 9 bases. Germline CDR1 is SNHLY and CDR2 is FYNNEI. The CDR3 consists of 14 residues. CDR3 sequence (DNA): TGTGCCAGCAGTGATACGCGAGGCAAAAACATTCAGTACTTC. Translation: CASSDTRGKNIQYF.

The chain employs TRBV6-5 and TRBJ2-1; TRBD2 matches 14 bases. Germline V gene lookup returns CDR1 MNHEY and CDR2 SVGAGI. The J segment lost 10 bases and the V segment lost 6 bases, leaving 8 bases of the junction unmatched. This CDR3 is built from 15 residues. The CDR3 reads CASSQTSGGAGEQFF. CDR3 nucleotides: TGTGCCAGCAGCCAGACTAGCGGGGGGGCAGGGGAGCAGTTCTTC.

This chain links TRBV6-1 with TRBJ1-2; D is undetermined. With 2 bases removed from V and 8 bases from J, the gap between germline ends came to 12 bases. Germline V CDR1 and CDR2: MNHNS, SASEGT. The CDR3 has 13 residues. In DNA, the CDR3 is TGTGCCAGCAGTGAACACGGGTTCGGCGGCTACACCTTC. Its protein is CASSEHGFGGYTF.

The chain couples TRBV4-3 to TRBJ1-5; D gene unclear. The CDR3 consists of 15 residues. Germline V gene lookup returns CDR1 LGHNA and CDR2 YSLEER. V was cut by 0 bases and J by 0 bases, with 6 bases left in between. DNA for the CDR3: TGCGCCAGCAGCCAAGACAGGTATAGCAATCAGCCCCAGCATTTT. Translation gives CASSQDRYSNQPQHF.

The chain recombines TRBV19 with TRBJ2-1; 11 bases map to TRBD2. With V trimmed by 6 bases and J by 7 bases, 8 bases remained unmatched. The germline CDR1 and CDR2 sequences are LNHDA and SQIVND (reference sequence). This CDR3 region has 15 residues. The CDR3, as DNA: TGTGCCAGTAGGGAAACTAGCGGGGGTTATAATGAGCAGTTCTTC. Protein product: CASRETSGGYNEQFF.